This TCR beta chain derives from a study of T cells in women clearing cervical HPV infection. MY09/MY11 PCR detected cervical HPV DNA; dot-blot assigned genotypes. Method: immunoSEQ multiplex PCR; TCRdb's copy keeps in-frame clones and lacks some. This table holds about 48,000 clones. Comment on this clone: The CDR3 goes on 3 residues after the read ends, and that part is filled in from the germline J gene.

V shed 2 bases, J shed 3 bases, and the junction held 2 bases outside the gene matches. The length of the CDR3 is 13 residues. Germline V gene sequence: CDR1 SGHNT, CDR2 YYREEE (reference sequence). Specimen: blood buffy coat. The J gene is TRBJ2-7, the V gene TRBV5-4; 7 nucleotides align to TRBD1. This receptor was identified in a woman between 18 and 70 years old with a cervical HPV16 infection that either progressed to CIN3+ or cleared (not recorded which). The CDR3 here is CASSLRQGYEQYF. Incomplete CDR3 DNA: TGTGCCAGCAGCTTAAGACAGGGCTACGAG.